The clone carrying this TCR beta chain has at least ten counts. Its antigen remains unidentified. Thyroid surgery took place with no prior treatment in any patient. The data derive from a study of metastatic and nonmetastatic thyroid tumors. Study-level background: Malignant thyroid and benign thyroid patients provided blood and tumor or nodule tissue whose repertoires were compared.

From germline, CDR1 is SGDLS and CDR2 YYNGEE. The ends were cut back, 0 bases at V and 8 bases at J, with 15 bases in the middle. The CDR3 extends over 15 amino acids. Whole-study findings and limits: Reported TCR beta diversity, measured in blood and tumor, was significantly higher for malignant thyroid tumors than for benign nodules.

In the study's own analysis: To classify distant metastasis in papillary thyroid cancer, a model was built from CDR3 differences across clinicopathological groups. TCRdb re-called clones via MiXCR from the PCR reads. TCRdb, not the original authors, processed these V and J calls. The sample has roughly 25,000 clones; roughly 13% are singletons. This chain joins TRBV9 and TRBJ2-1; tentative D call: TRBD2 (5 bases). The receptor was isolated from a female donor with papillary thyroid cancer or a benign thyroid nodule (not recorded which). Some clones in this sample may be carry-over from other donors' samples. Sequencing was done on a sample of blood. CDR3 loop: CASSVEGSLGDEQFF. The DNA for the CDR3 is TGTGCCAGCAGCGTAGAAGGGAGCCTTGGGGATGAGCAGTTCTTC.